The 26 T cell receptor beta chains listed next were all sequenced from one sample in a study of Ad26.COV2.S vaccination and SARS-CoV-2 variants. Data came from immunoSEQ multiplex PCR; TCRdb stores just in-frame clones and leaves some out. Found here are 250,000 to 300,000 clones, about 87% of them singletons; the top ten hold approximately 3.3%. As to treatment: roughly 19 received Ad26.COV2.S at low or high dose, single or two shots; 5 received placebo; per-sample allocation not given. Sampling occurred on day 63 after the first vaccine or placebo injection. This material consisted of peripheral blood, taken in a trial of Ad26.COV2.S vaccine versus placebo. All receptors derive from a person between 18 and 65 years old who received the Ad26.COV2.S COVID-19 vaccine or a placebo.

The genes are TRBV5-1 and TRBJ2-1, with D possibly being TRBD2 (5 bases). Trimming stripped 4 bases from V and 2 bases from J, with 10 bases between. Germline V CDR1 and CDR2: SGHRS, YFSETQ. The CDR3 is 14 amino acids. The CDR3 coding sequence is TGCGCCAGCAGCCCTCTGACTACCTACAATGAGCAGTTCTTC. It specifies CASSPLTTYNEQFF.

The J gene is TRBJ1-1, the V gene TRBV9; 8 nucleotides line up with TRBD1. Germline V gene sequence: CDR1 SGDLS, CDR2 YYNGEE. V lost 4 bases and J lost 1; bases outside the gene matches: 6. The CDR3 covers 15 residues. CDR3 sequence reads: CASSPGDRRNTEAFF. The CDR3 nucleotides are TGTGCCAGCAGCCCTGGGGACAGGAGGAACACTGAAGCTTTCTTT.

Here the CDR3 DNA reads TGTGCCACCTCTCCAGCGGGAGAGGGGACCCAGTACTTC. Translating gives CATSPAGEGTQYF. The chain joins TRBV6-5 to TRBJ2-5; 8 nucleotides agree with TRBD2. This CDR3 spans 13 amino acids. J gave up 7 bases and V 10 bases, and 11 bases lay outside the gene matches. CDR1 is MNHEY and CDR2 is SVGAGI in the germline V gene.

The V and J genes are TRBV3-1 (or the pseudogene TRBV3-2) and TRBJ2-2; D ambiguous. V lost 2 bases and J 1 base, leaving 2 bases between the germline ends. Germline lookup yields CDR1 LGHDT and CDR2 YNNKEL (reference sequence). This CDR3 contains 13 residues. The CDR3 loop reads CASSQLNTGELFF. The CDR3 nucleotides are TGTGCCAGCAGCCAATTGAACACCGGGGAGCTGTTTTTT.

The rearrangement joins TRBV5-1 to TRBJ2-1, with D perhaps TRBD1 (5 bases). This CDR3 comprises 15 residues. CDR1 and CDR2 (germline): SGHRS, YFSETQ. The V gene lost 4 bases and the J gene lost 0 bases, with 11 bases spanning the gap. For the CDR3, the DNA is TGCGCCAGCAGCCCCAGGGTTACCTCCTACAATGAGCAGTTCTTC. Its translation is CASSPRVTSYNEQFF. Variable domain in full (rest from reference TRBV5-1 and TRBJ2-1): KAGVTQTPRYLIKTRGQQVTLSCSPISGHRSVSWYQQTPGQGLQFLFEYFSETQRNKGNFPGRFSGRQFSNSRSEMNVSTLELGDSALYLCASSPRVTSYNEQFFGPGTRLTVL.

This sequence joins TRBV18 and TRBJ2-3; D is undetermined. CDR1 KGHSH and CDR2 LQKENI come from the germline V gene. V was pared by 1 base and J by 5 bases, with 7 bases between. The CDR3 sequence is 13 residues long. The DNA for the CDR3 is TGTGCCAGCTCACCACTAAATAGAGATACGCAGTATTTT. It is translated as CASSPLNRDTQYF.

The V gene is TRBV6-2 or TRBV6-3, the J gene TRBJ2-7; 10 nucleotides align to TRBD2. J lost 6 bases, V lost 2 bases, and 4 bases had no gene match. Germline CDR1 is MNHEY and CDR2 is SVGEGT. The CDR3 is 14 residues long. As DNA, the CDR3 is TGTGCCAGCAGTTACGTAGCGGGGGGATCCGAGCAGTACTTC. It specifies CASSYVAGGSEQYF.

J is TRBJ2-5 and V is TRBV10-2; TRBD2 agrees at 14 bases. CDR1 and CDR2 from the germline V gene are WSHSY and SAAADI. Unmatched junction bases numbered 9, after V lost 1 base and J lost 5 bases. This CDR3 has 18 amino acids. The CDR3 protein is CASSELPGLAGEGETQYF. The CDR3 nucleotides read TGCGCCAGCAGTGAGTTACCGGGACTAGCGGGAGAAGGGGAGACCCAGTACTTC.

The rearrangement joins TRBV27 to TRBJ2-7; the match to TRBD1 covers 10 bases. This CDR3 has 13 amino acids. Germline-derived CDR1 and CDR2 are MNHEY and SMNVEV (reference sequence). Trimming removed 6 bases from V and 5 bases from J; junction bases left unmatched: 4. In DNA, the CDR3 is TGTGCCAGCAGCCGACAGGGGGCCCACGAGCAGTACTTC. Its translation is CASSRQGAHEQYF.

V and J are TRBV27 and TRBJ1-2; no definite D call. The CDR3 sequence is 16 residues long. Germline values: CDR1 MNHEY, CDR2 SMNVEV (reference sequence). Deletions cut 2 bases from V and 1 base from J, with 14 bases between. The CDR3 DNA reads TGTGCCAGCAGTTTACCGGGTAGGTACTATAACTATGGCTACACCTTC. Protein sequence: CASSLPGRYYNYGYTF.

V gene TRBV2 combines with J gene TRBJ2-7, with 8 positions matching TRBD2. After removal of 6 bases from V and 2 bases from J, the junction contained 6 bases not matched to a gene. Germline V gives CDR1 SNHLY, CDR2 FYNNEI. The CDR3 has 14 amino acids. As DNA, the CDR3 is TGTGCCAGCAGCGGTACTAGCGGCGCCTACGAGCAGTACTTC. It codes for CASSGTSGAYEQYF.

V and J are TRBV4-1 and TRBJ2-5; no firm D call. Trimming pared 5 bases from V and 4 bases from J, leaving 8 bases between. CDR3 length: 12 residues. Germline V gene data show CDR1 as MGHRA and CDR2 as YSYEKL. DNA of the CDR3: TGCGCCAGCAGCGGAGCAAGAGAGACCCAGTACTTC. Its protein is CASSGARETQYF.

This chain joins TRBV18 and TRBJ2-7; D is perhaps TRBD1 (5 bases). Germline V gene data show CDR1 as KGHSH and CDR2 as LQKENI. Trimming took 3 bases from V and 2 from J, leaving 14 bases between them. The CDR3 is 15 residues long. CDR3 in DNA: TGTGCCAGCTCACCCATACCAGGGAATACCTACGAGCAGTACTTC. Translation: CASSPIPGNTYEQYF.

The rearrangement joins TRBV28 to TRBJ2-1; 12 nucleotides align to TRBD2. CDR3 size: 14 residues. The trim removed 7 bases at V and 9 bases at J, leaving 7 bases unmatched. Germline V gene sequence: CDR1 MDHEN, CDR2 SYDVKM. DNA for the CDR3: TGTGCCAGCAATACTAGCGGGAGGAAGGGTGAGCAGTTCTTC. Protein: CASNTSGRKGEQFF.

V and J are TRBV5-4 and TRBJ1-2, with 8 positions matching TRBD1. This CDR3 region has 16 residues. CDR1 is SGHNT, CDR2 YYREEE, per germline (reference sequence). With 2 bases clipped from V and 0 bases from J, the junction kept 6 bases outside the gene matches. CDR3 protein: CASSFRGLTPNYGYTF. The CDR3 bases are TGTGCCAGCAGCTTCAGGGGGCTCACACCTAACTATGGCTACACCTTC.

The chain uses TRBV5-1 and TRBJ2-5, with 7 nucleotides matching TRBD1. Germline V gives CDR1 SGHRS, CDR2 YFSETQ. V was clipped by 1 base and J by 5 bases; unmatched bases: 5. The CDR3 sequence is 14 residues long. The CDR3 nucleotides read TGCGCCAGCAGCTTGTCAGGGGGAAAGGAGACCCAGTACTTC. Protein: CASSLSGGKETQYF.

This clone was detected once. This chain uses TRBV9 with TRBJ1-1, with 10 positions matching TRBD1. Germline-derived CDR1 and CDR2 are SGDLS and YYNGEE. V lost 6 bases to trimming and J lost 9 bases; unmatched junction nucleotides: 8. The CDR3 consists of 13 residues. The CDR3 sequence: CASTSGDRGQAFF. CDR3 nucleotide sequence: TGTGCCAGCACCAGTGGAGACAGGGGGCAAGCTTTCTTT.

The V gene is TRBV7-9, the J gene TRBJ1-1; D uncertain. V dropped 4 bases and J dropped 0 bases, with 6 bases sitting between them. Germline V gives CDR1 SEHNR, CDR2 FQNEAQ (reference sequence). The CDR3 sequence is 13 residues long. The chain's CDR3 is CASSYDLNTEAFF. As DNA, the CDR3 is TGTGCCAGCAGCTACGATTTGAACACTGAAGCTTTCTTT.

J is TRBJ1-2 and V is TRBV29-1, with TRBD1 identical over 8 bases. The V segment lost 3 bases and the J segment 4 bases; nucleotides outside the gene matches: 10. CDR3 length: 15 amino acids. Germline V CDR1 and CDR2: SQVTM, ANQGSEA. In DNA, the CDR3 is TGCAGCGTTGAGAACTACCAGGGGGCGGGCTATGGCTACACCTTC. Protein: CSVENYQGAGYGYTF. The full variable domain, completed using reference TRBV29-1 and TRBJ1-2, is SAVISQKPSRDICQRGTSLTIQCQVDSQVTMMFWYRQQPGQSLTLIATANQGSEATYESGFVIDKFPISRPNLTFSTLTVSNMSPEDSSIYLCSVENYQGAGYGYTFGSGTRLTVV.

The gene calls are TRBV12-3 or TRBV12-4 and TRBJ1-5; no clear D gene. Trimming removed 6 bases at V and 11 bases at J, with 11 bases between. CDR3 length equals 11 residues. For the CDR3, the DNA is TGTGCCAGCAGCCCAGACAAGGCCCAGCATTTT. The encoded protein is CASSPDKAQHF.

Comments on this clone: Compared with germline, one end of the junction differs, possibly owing to a read error. This chain's CDR3 is CASSRNLGTGGSLYAQYF. The CDR3 nucleotides read TGTGCCAGCAGCCGAAATTTGGGGACAGGGGGCTCCCTCTACGCGCAGTACTTC. V and J are TRBV7-9 and TRBJ2-7, with 12 bases fitting TRBD1. The CDR3 contains 18 residues. Germline CDR1 and CDR2: SEHNR and FQNEAQ (reference sequence). Full variable domain (outside the CDR3, taken from reference TRBV7-9 and TRBJ2-7): DTGVSQNPRHKITKRGQNVTFRCDPISEHNRLYWYRQTLGQGPEFLTYFQNEAQLEKSRLLSDRFSAERPKGSFSTLEIQRTEQGDSAMYLCASSRNLGTGGSLYAQYFGPGTRLTVT.

The chain couples TRBV5-1 to TRBJ2-3; 10 nucleotides agree with TRBD1. Per germline, CDR1 SGHRS and CDR2 YFSETQ. J lost 2 bases, V lost 0 bases, and 6 bases had no gene match. The CDR3 length is 17 residues. For the CDR3, the DNA is TGCGCCAGCAGCTTGGCGGGCGGGACAGGGGCCACAGATACGCAGTATTTT. This sequence encodes CASSLAGGTGATDTQYF.

The chain has TRBV7-2 and TRBJ2-7; D uncertain. With 1 base removed from V and 6 bases from J, the gap between germline ends came to 16 bases. The V gene's germline CDR1 is SGHTA and CDR2 FQGNSA. This CDR3 spans 15 amino acids. The CDR3 sequence: CASSLGIWSSPEQYF. The DNA for the CDR3 is TGTGCCAGCAGCTTAGGTATCTGGTCGTCTCCCGAGCAGTACTTC.

V gene TRBV12-5 combines with J gene TRBJ2-1; 13 nucleotides agree with TRBD2. The trim removed 5 bases at V and 8 bases at J, leaving 6 bases unmatched. The CDR3 loop spans 15 amino acids. Germline V CDR1 and CDR2: LGHNT, FRNRAP. In nucleotides, the CDR3 is TGTGCTAGTGGTATCGGGACTAGCGGGGAAGATGAGCAGTTCTTC. This encodes CASGIGTSGEDEQFF. Supplemented by reference TRBV12-5 and TRBJ2-1, the full variable domain reads DARVTQTPRHKVTEMGQEVTMRCQPILGHNTVFWYRQTMMQGLELLAYFRNRAPLDDSGMPKDRFSAEMPDATLATLKIQPSEPRDSAVYFCASGIGTSGEDEQFFGPGTRLTVL.

This clone has only one observation. The chain links TRBV7-9 to TRBJ2-5, with D tentatively TRBD2 (5 bases). CDR3 length equals 17 residues. The germline V gene has CDR1 SEHNR and CDR2 FQNEAQ (reference sequence). Trimming took off 1 base at V and 0 bases at J, with 15 bases between the two ends. CDR3 protein: CASSLVFDYGHQETQYF. CDR3 in DNA: TGTGCCAGCAGCTTAGTGTTCGACTACGGGCACCAAGAGACCCAGTACTTC. Combining the CDR3 with reference TRBV7-9 and TRBJ2-5 gives the whole variable domain DTGVSQNPRHKITKRGQNVTFRCDPISEHNRLYWYRQTLGQGPEFLTYFQNEAQLEKSRLLSDRFSAERPKGSFSTLEIQRTEQGDSAMYLCASSLVFDYGHQETQYFGPGTRLLVL.

The chain's CDR3 is CASSADPIYSGNTIYF. The CDR3 nucleotides are TGTGCCAGCAGCGCCGATCCTATATACTCTGGAAACACCATATATTTT. This chain connects TRBV2 to TRBJ1-3, with D hard to call. CDR3 length: 16 amino acids. Germline-derived CDR1 and CDR2 are SNHLY and FYNNEI. V was pared by 6 bases and J by 0 bases, with 15 bases between.